This section outlines one TCR beta chain sequence together with its context. As a fraction of the sample, this clonotype is medium-sized (0.01 to 0.1%). Its binding antigen is unknown. One base away there is no much larger clone; base qualities are not given. This specimen belongs to a study of HIV-infected patients and healthy controls (dated by TCRdb to about 2014). Broadly, across the study: CD4 counts rose modestly but significantly in most of the 16 patients after three months of therapy, yet stayed below normal ranges. No consistent shift in CD8 counts was seen during early therapy, whereas a slight rise was seen in the CD4:CD8 ratio. After a further year of therapy, viral load was undetectable in all patients, having already become undetectable in 11 of 16 patients by the second bleed. Relative to controls, total CDR3 counts per chain did not differ significantly, and patients lacked overall T-cell lymphocytopenia. The question the study tested was whether immune perturbation and reconstitution could be captured by deep TCR repertoire sequencing of small blood samples from HIV patients.

Beyond this particular receptor, the publication reports: During therapy, HIV-associated CDR3s significantly decreased in frequency, while CMV-associated CDR3s did not change significantly, though most became more frequent. The dynamics of distinct T-cell subpopulations could not be separated, and sequencing depth was restricted, because whole blood was used. MAIT cell alpha-chain CDR3s were found at high frequency in healthy controls but were severely depleted in HIV+ repertoires. Healthy control repertoires showed roughly threefold more distinct CDR3s and higher Shannon diversity than untreated HIV+ repertoires. Only sixteen HIV-infected individuals were processed, which the authors considered a major limit on how widely the findings apply. Rare events from HIV-infected data received too much weight under size-matching, and comparisons were complicated by unequal numbers of distinct sequences between patients and controls. The pairing of alpha and beta chains was not determined in the samples. Significantly different mean usage between HIV-infected patients and controls was observed for eight alpha and eight beta V genes. Slight age and sex profile differences between the study cohorts did not explain the observed diversity differences. Healthy controls shared more CDR3s between individuals than HIV+ patients, by Jaccard index and by count of highly shared sequences. The apparent post-therapy recovery of the Gini index in HIV-infected patients was not reproduced in size-matched repertoire data. Significantly higher mean Gini indices were seen in HIV-infected repertoires than in controls, possibly reflecting oligoclonality. HLA typing of donors was not performed in the study.

SuperScript III was used to reverse transcribe 500 ng RNA with primers targeting the alpha and beta constant regions. Separate alpha and beta chain libraries were made by chain-specific third strand synthesis with multiplexing indices. In the protocol, all rearrangements within a chain were amplified with a single primer pair so that primer bias was avoided, and molecular barcodes were added to each cDNA molecule. The SP2 sequencing primer site and a random hexamer were carried on a 5' RACE adapter, to which purified cDNA was joined by T4 RNA Ligase 1. Second strand synthesis was primed from the SP2 site with Phusion polymerase, using slow temperature ramps to favor optimal annealing. Joined together, two random hexamer sequences that had both been added before amplification formed the 12-nucleotide barcode of each molecule. P5 and P7 adapter elements plus a second index were added in a short first PCR, which was followed by a 23-cycle amplification PCR with P5s and P7 primers. In total the libraries went through roughly 29 PCR cycles, after which the libraries were quantified on a Qubit, sized on a Bioanalyzer, and diluted to around 4 nM. The normalized libraries were sequenced on an Illumina MiSeq using 2 x 250 paired-end kits. Reverse transcription reactions underwent purification over MinElute columns, with elution into around 9.9 ul Tris-Cl. Adapter ligations ran for around 25 hours at 16 degrees C and were afterwards cleaned with AMPure XP beads at a 1:1 ratio. The original methods were these. Demultiplexed FASTQ files were processed with a modified Decombinator by which V, J, insert and barcode information was output. Sequences sharing a barcode but differing from the dominant sequence were discarded as errors, and barcodes clustered at Levenshtein distance 3 were counted to estimate original cDNA molecules. The R packages ineq, vegan, igraph and RCytoscape were used for downstream analyses, together with IMGT nomenclature and CDR3 definitions. To avoid skew from clonal expansion, each TCR was counted once, and V gene usage was computed over distinct sequences. Similarity networks connected unique CDR3 amino acid sequences within a donor whenever two sequences differed by a single Levenshtein edit. The authors compiled published HIV-specific CDR3s (approximately 86 alpha, approximately 700 beta) and CMV-specific CDR3s (13 alpha, 250 or so beta) and searched for them in the repertoires. Random subsampling to size-matched repertoires showed patients' decreased diversity was not caused by their lower sequence numbers. Through fastp at Q25 and MiXCR, TCRdb rebuilt clones from the public reads, retaining in-frame beta chains. Each entry is one CDR3 protein sequence, shown with its most common DNA and genes. TCRdb's processing, not the authors', yielded these V and J calls. This sample is represented by roughly 7,500 distinct CDR3 sequences; around 8.6% of them were singletons. Together, the top ten hold approximately 9.3% of the sample.

Whole blood was used without cell fractionation, so all unsorted peripheral T cells were reflected in the repertoire. For RNA extraction, around 2.5 ml of peripheral blood was collected into Tempus tubes. The study enrolled HIV-infected adults who had not yet received antiretroviral therapy and were about to begin treatment, and it processed the first sixteen eligible patients. Patients were deemed ineligible for enrollment if they had febrile or AIDS-related illness, tumors, hepatitis B or C coinfection, immunomodulatory therapy, recent vaccination or treatment interruptions. The TURBO-DNase kit was used to remove leftover genomic DNA, and GLOBINclear was used to deplete globin mRNA. The study collected pretreatment blood from HIV-infected patients just before antiretroviral therapy was started. CDR1 and CDR2 were assigned from the germline V gene (reference sequence) as LNHNV and YYDKDF. CDR3 length: 14 amino acids, cysteine to phenylalanine. The only DNA kept is the CDR3, 42 bases in frame from the first base. V loses 1 base of germline sequence and J loses 4 bases, and the interval between the two ends is 8 bases.

The clonotype originates from an adult with HIV infection. This chain joins TRBV15 to TRBJ2-1; a weak D assignment points to TRBD2 (5 bases agree). The sample consisted of blood, taken before antiretroviral therapy. The CDR3 protein: CATSRGRGYNEQFF. The DNA sequence is TGTGCCACCAGCAGAGGAAGAGGGTACAATGAGCAGTTCTTC.